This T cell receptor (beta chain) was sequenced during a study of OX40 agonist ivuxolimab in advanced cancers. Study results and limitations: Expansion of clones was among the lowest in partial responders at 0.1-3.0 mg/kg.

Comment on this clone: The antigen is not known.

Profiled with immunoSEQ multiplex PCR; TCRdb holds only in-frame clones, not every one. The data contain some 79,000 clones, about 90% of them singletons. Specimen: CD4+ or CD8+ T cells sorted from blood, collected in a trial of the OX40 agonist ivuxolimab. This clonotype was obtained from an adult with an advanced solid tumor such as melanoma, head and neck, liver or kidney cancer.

The CDR3 DNA reads TGTGCCAGCAGCTTAGCGTCCGGGGTGCGTCAGCCCCAGCATTTT. Translated, it gives CASSLASGVRQPQHF. V is TRBV7-2 and J is TRBJ1-5; D uncertain. Germline-derived CDR1 and CDR2 are SGHTA and FQGNSA. The V end lost 0 bases, the J end lost 6 bases, and 12 bases lay between the germline ends. The CDR3 totals 15 residues.